This T cell receptor (beta chain) was documented in a study of T cell changes during pregnancy in multiple sclerosis. Only in-frame clones appear in the TCRdb table, and some are missing; sequencing was by immunoSEQ multiplex PCR. Of 30,000 to 40,000 clones in the sample, about 91% were seen once. The CDR3 has 17 amino acids. With V trimmed by 10 bases and J by 5 bases, 13 bases remained unmatched. In germline, CDR1 is MDHEN, CDR2 SYDVKM. The J gene is TRBJ2-1, the V gene TRBV28, with 14 bases aligning to TRBD2. The clonotype was recovered from a female donor with multiple sclerosis, enrolled in a pregnancy study. The source material was CD8+ T cells from peripheral blood mononuclear cells, sampled before pregnancy. The CDR3 DNA follows: TGTGCCACCAATAGGGAGTGGGGACTAGCGGGAGACAATGAGCAGTTCTTC. It codes for CATNREWGLAGDNEQFF.